The T cell receptor (beta chain) described here comes from a study of resident and recirculating memory T cells in vitiligo. With regard to this clone: Its antigen is unknown.

The assay was immunoSEQ multiplex PCR, and TCRdb's table has in-frame clones only and misses some. Counted here are 70,000 to 75,000 clones, just over 90% occurring once; the ten biggest clones make up around 4.6%. V shed 2 bases and J 6 bases; nucleotides not matched to a gene: 11. The CDR3 is made up of 16 amino acids. The germline V gene encodes CDR1 MGHRA and CDR2 YSYEKL. General study results and limits: No single dominant TCR clone appeared; lesion clonality varied.

This clonotype was obtained from a male donor with vitiligo. V and J are TRBV4-1 and TRBJ2-5, with TRBD2 identical over 8 bases. Sequencing was performed on blood. CDR3 sequence (DNA): TGCGCCAGCAGCCAAATGGGTTCCGGGGGGGCGCAGACCCAGTACTTC. Encoded protein: CASSQMGSGGAQTQYF.